This T cell receptor (beta chain) was identified during a study of graft-versus-host responses after intestinal transplantation. Germline V CDR1 and CDR2: SGHRS, YFSETQ. This CDR3 is built from 14 residues. Deletions cut 4 bases from V and 5 bases from J, with 12 bases between. On this clone itself: Its antigen remains unknown.

Here immunoSEQ multiplex PCR was the method, and the copy in TCRdb shows in-frame clones only, minus some. The profile shows around 120,000 clones, just over 90% of them singletons. The V call is TRBV5-1, the J call TRBJ1-4, with D possibly TRBD1 on 6 matching bases. This clonotype was obtained from a human donor who received an intestinal transplant. Sequences were derived from unstimulated CD4+ T cells sorted from spleen or lymph node cells, sampled before intestinal transplant. The CDR3 nucleotides read TGCGCCAGCAGCCGGGACATGGGCAATGAAAAACTGTTTTTT. It translates to CASSRDMGNEKLFF.